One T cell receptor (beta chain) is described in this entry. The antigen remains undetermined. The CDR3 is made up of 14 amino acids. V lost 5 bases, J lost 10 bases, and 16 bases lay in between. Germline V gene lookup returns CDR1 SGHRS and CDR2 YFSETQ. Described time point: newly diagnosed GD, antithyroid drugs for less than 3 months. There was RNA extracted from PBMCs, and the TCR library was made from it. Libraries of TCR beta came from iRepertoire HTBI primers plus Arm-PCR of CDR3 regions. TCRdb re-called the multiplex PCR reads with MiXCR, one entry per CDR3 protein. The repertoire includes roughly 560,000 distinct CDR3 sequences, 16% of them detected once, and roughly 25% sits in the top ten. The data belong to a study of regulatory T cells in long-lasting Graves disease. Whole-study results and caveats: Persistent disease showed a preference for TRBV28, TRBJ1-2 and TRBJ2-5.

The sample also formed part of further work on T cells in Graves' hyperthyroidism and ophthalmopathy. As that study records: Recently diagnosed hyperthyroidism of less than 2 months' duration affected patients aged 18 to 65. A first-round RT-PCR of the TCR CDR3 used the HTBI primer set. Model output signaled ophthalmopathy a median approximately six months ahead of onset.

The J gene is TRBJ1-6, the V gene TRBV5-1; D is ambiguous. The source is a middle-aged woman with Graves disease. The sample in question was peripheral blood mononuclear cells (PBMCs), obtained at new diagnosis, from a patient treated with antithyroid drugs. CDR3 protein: CASSPGLQESPLHF. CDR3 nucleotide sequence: TGCGCCAGCAGTCCTGGACTGCAGGAATCACCCCTCCACTTT.